What follows are 7 T cell receptor beta chains derived from one specimen sequenced in a study of cytomegalovirus exposure and HLA in healthy donors. Primers: 60 Vbeta forward and 13 Jbeta reverse. Clones were read by immunoSEQ multiplex PCR, and TCRdb kept only the in-frame ones, dropping some. This sample has roughly 100,000 clones, with around 68% found just once. The sequencing sample was made of PBMCs. The receptor set was obtained from a human donor in good health.

The chain combines TRBV29-1 with TRBJ2-5; 7 bases align to TRBD1. The CDR3 has 12 amino acids. V lost 5 bases and J lost 5; bases outside the gene matches: 5. Germline CDR1 and CDR2: SQVTM and ANQGSEA. The CDR3 sequence: CSVHDRDETQYF. DNA for the CDR3: TGCAGCGTTCATGACAGGGACGAGACCCAGTACTTC.

The chain employs TRBV7-9 and TRBJ2-7, with 7 bases fitting TRBD1. Trimming at V came to 4 bases and at J to 2 bases, leaving 11 bases not matched to a gene. This CDR3 has 16 residues. Germline V lookup: CDR1 SEHNR, CDR2 FQNEAQ (reference sequence). DNA for the CDR3: TGTGCCAGCAGCTCCCGTGGACAGGTTAGCCCCTACGAGCAGTACTTC. Translation: CASSSRGQVSPYEQYF.

The chain couples TRBV7-3 to TRBJ2-3; D is unclear. The CDR3 has 13 amino acids. Germline CDR1 reads SGHTA; CDR2 reads FQGTGA. Trimming shortened V by 5 bases and J by 0 bases, and 6 bases separated the two germline ends. For the CDR3, the DNA is TGTGCCAGCAGCCCCGGGAGCACAGATACGCAGTATTTT. Its translation: CASSPGSTDTQYF.

This chain links TRBV18 with TRBJ2-6, with 8 bases fitting TRBD2. The length of the CDR3 is 18 residues. J gave up 0 bases and V 5 bases, and 9 bases lay outside the gene matches. Germline values: CDR1 KGHSH, CDR2 LQKENI. CDR3 protein: CASSVNSGADSGANVLTF. In nucleotides, the CDR3 is TGTGCCAGCTCAGTAAATAGCGGGGCTGACTCTGGGGCCAACGTCCTGACTTTC.

This clone was seen a few times. The V gene is TRBV28, the J gene TRBJ1-2, with D tentatively TRBD1 (5 bases). Trimming removed 1 base at V and 3 bases at J, with 9 bases between. Germline CDR1 and CDR2: MDHEN and SYDVKM. CDR3 size: 14 residues. DNA of the CDR3: TGTGCCAGCAGTTTATTGGGGCGGTACTATGGCTACACCTTC. It yields the protein CASSLLGRYYGYTF.

The chain recombines TRBV7-6 with TRBJ2-7, with 8 bases that match TRBD2. The CDR3 is 13 residues long. Trimming cost V 2 bases and J 6 bases; bases outside gene matches: 3. CDR1 is SGHVS and CDR2 is FNYEAQ in the germline V gene. As DNA, the CDR3 is TGTGCCAGCAGCTTAACGGGAGGGTTCGAGCAGTACTTC. Translated, it gives CASSLTGGFEQYF.

The chain recombines TRBV11-2 with TRBJ2-7, with D perhaps matching TRBD1 (6 bases). There are 15 residues in the CDR3. V gave up 4 bases and J gave up 0 bases, with 13 bases separating them. Germline V gene sequence: CDR1 SGHAT, CDR2 FQNNGV. The CDR3 loop reads CASSSTTGSSYEQYF. The CDR3 nucleotides read TGTGCCAGCAGCTCAACCACAGGGAGCTCCTACGAGCAGTACTTC.